These 19 T cell receptor beta chains were all obtained from the same sample, sequenced in a study of blood T cell repertoires in COVID-19. Repertoires were generated with immunoSEQ multiplex PCR, while TCRdb's copy carries only in-frame clones and drops some. Found here are some 490,000 clones, 70% to 90% of them singletons; the top ten hold around 8%. Sequencing was performed on PBMCs or T cells enriched from blood (not recorded which). The receptor set was obtained from an older woman who had recovered from COVID-19.

This clone has just one count. The chain employs TRBV27 and TRBJ2-7, with 10 bases lining up with TRBD1. V was clipped by 5 bases and J by 4 bases; unmatched bases: 5. From germline, CDR1 is MNHEY and CDR2 SMNVEV (reference sequence). The length of the CDR3 is 14 residues. CDR3 sequence reads: CASSPGQGEYEQYF. The CDR3 DNA is TGTGCCAGCAGTCCCGGACAGGGGGAATACGAGCAGTACTTC.

J is TRBJ1-1 and V is TRBV5-1; maybe TRBD1 (6 bases). The germline gives CDR1 SGHRS, CDR2 YFSETQ. The CDR3 sequence is 14 residues long. V was cut by 4 bases and J by 4 bases, with 14 bases left in between. This CDR3 reads CASSPVDSATEAFF. CDR3 bases: TGCGCCAGCAGCCCCGTGGACAGTGCCACTGAAGCTTTCTTT.

This clone was seen only once. The chain employs TRBV6-5 and TRBJ1-2, with D perhaps TRBD1 (5 bases). The CDR3 totals 13 residues. V was cut by 6 bases and J by 4 bases, with 12 bases left in between. The germline V gene has CDR1 MNHEY and CDR2 SVGAGI. The CDR3: CASSLGAAYGYTF. CDR3 in DNA: TGTGCCAGCAGCCTTGGGGCAGCCTATGGCTACACCTTC.

V and J are TRBV7-2 and TRBJ1-1; D is undetermined. The germline CDR1 and CDR2 sequences are SGHTA and FQGNSA. V shed 1 base and J shed 1 base, with 7 bases lying between them. CDR3 length equals 14 residues. DNA of the CDR3: TGTGCCAGCAGCTTAGACGGCGGGAACACTGAAGCTTTCTTT. It codes for CASSLDGGNTEAFF.

The rearrangement uses TRBV2 and TRBJ1-2, with 7 bases that match TRBD1. The CDR3 runs to 17 residues. Per germline, CDR1 SNHLY and CDR2 FYNNEI. With V trimmed by 0 bases and J by 4 bases, 11 bases remained unmatched. The DNA of the CDR3 is TGTGCCAGCAGTGAAGCGCTTGGGACAGTGTCTACCTATGGCTACACCTTC. Protein product: CASSEALGTVSTYGYTF.

The rearrangement joins TRBV9 to TRBJ1-1, with 7 bases lining up with TRBD1. The CDR3 extends over 14 amino acids. Germline lookup yields CDR1 SGDLS and CDR2 YYNGEE. V was clipped by 3 bases and J by 7 bases; unmatched bases: 9. CDR3 region: CASSARQGGGEAFF. For the CDR3, the DNA is TGTGCCAGCAGCGCCCGACAGGGCGGCGGTGAAGCTTTCTTT.

The rearrangement uses TRBV27 and TRBJ1-6; D gene unclear. V shed 4 bases and J shed 7 bases, with 14 bases lying between them. Germline lookup yields CDR1 MNHEY and CDR2 SMNVEV (reference sequence). The CDR3 covers 15 residues. This chain's CDR3 is CASSYWAQWNSPLHF. The CDR3 bases are TGTGCCAGCAGTTACTGGGCCCAATGGAATTCACCCCTCCACTTT.

V gene TRBV12-5 combines with J gene TRBJ1-1; no definite D call. Per germline, CDR1 LGHNT and CDR2 FRNRAP. V was pared by 3 bases and J by 1 base, with 6 bases between. This CDR3 has 13 amino acids. CDR3 residues: CASGFTANTEAFF. In DNA form, the CDR3 reads TGTGCTAGTGGTTTTACAGCGAACACTGAAGCTTTCTTT.

V usage is TRBV5-1 and J usage is TRBJ2-7, with 8 bases that match TRBD2. The CDR3 is 13 amino acids. Germline loops: CDR1 SGHRS, CDR2 YFSETQ. V shed 3 bases, J shed 4 bases, and the junction held 3 bases outside the gene matches. Here the CDR3 reads CASSSGTRYEQYV. The CDR3 coding sequence is TGCGCCAGCAGCTCCGGGACTAGGTACGAGCAGTACGTC.

The rearrangement joins TRBV2 to TRBJ1-5; 7 bases align to TRBD1. V lost 6 bases, J lost 7 bases, and 9 bases stayed unmatched. The CDR3 covers 14 residues. Per germline, CDR1 SNHLY and CDR2 FYNNEI. As DNA, the CDR3 is TGTGCCAGCAGCGGGACAGTCGGACGCCAGCCCCAGCATTTT. It codes for CASSGTVGRQPQHF.

The chain uses TRBV11-2 and TRBJ2-7; D is ambiguous. The CDR3 contains 14 residues. Germline V gene sequence: CDR1 SGHAT, CDR2 FQNNGV. V lost 0 bases to trimming and J lost 0 bases, with 6 bases between them. CDR3 coding DNA: TGTGCCAGCAGCTTAGATCTCAGCTCCTACGAGCAGTACTTC. This gives the protein CASSLDLSSYEQYF.

The chain employs TRBV29-1 and TRBJ1-5; perhaps TRBD1 as D (5 bases). This CDR3 has 17 amino acids. Germline CDR1 is SQVTM and CDR2 is ANQGSEA. V gave up 7 bases and J gave up 0 bases, with 22 bases separating them. The CDR3 protein is CSATVSAGTFSNQPQHF. In nucleotides, the CDR3 is TGCAGCGCCACGGTATCGGCGGGGACCTTTAGCAATCAGCCCCAGCATTTT.

The gene calls are TRBV2 and TRBJ2-4; tentative D call: TRBD2 (6 bases). Looked up from germline, CDR1 is SNHLY and CDR2 is FYNNEI. Trimming removed 8 bases from V and 0 bases from J, with 8 bases in between. The CDR3 covers 13 residues. Here the CDR3 DNA reads TGTGCCAGCCTGGGACTAGCCAAAAACATTCAGTACTTC. Amino acid sequence: CASLGLAKNIQYF.

The chain carries TRBV30 and TRBJ1-2; D not certain. The germline V and J ends were trimmed by 3 bases and 6 bases, with 8 bases remaining between them. Germline V gene data show CDR1 as GTSNPN and CDR2 as SVGIG (reference sequence). The CDR3 spans 11 residues. CDR3 in DNA: TGTGCCTGGAGCCTGTTTGATGGCTACACCTTC. It specifies CAWSLFDGYTF. Complete variable domain (other parts from reference TRBV30 and TRBJ1-2): SQTIHQWPATLVQPVGSPLSLECTVEGTSNPNLYWYRQAAGRGLQLLFYSVGIGQISSEVPQNLSASRPQDRQFILSSKKLLLSDSGFYLCAWSLFDGYTFGSGTRLTVV.

J is TRBJ1-5 and V is TRBV2, with D perhaps TRBD1 (6 bases). From germline, CDR1 is SNHLY and CDR2 FYNNEI. The CDR3 spans 14 residues. The V end lost 6 bases, the J end lost 2 bases, and 11 bases lay between the germline ends. The CDR3 region is CASSQQGGNQPQHF. The DNA of the CDR3 is TGTGCCAGCAGCCAACAGGGAGGCAATCAGCCCCAGCATTTT. Supplemented by reference TRBV2 and TRBJ1-5, the full variable domain reads EPEVTQTPSHQVTQMGQEVILRCVPISNHLYFYWYRQILGQKVEFLVSFYNNEISEKSEIFDDQFSVERPDGSNFTLKIRSTKLEDSAMYFCASSQQGGNQPQHFGDGTRLSIL.

The chain carries TRBV6-6 and TRBJ2-7, with 7 bases identical to TRBD1. The CDR3 sequence is 14 residues long. The V segment lost 5 bases and the J segment 2 bases; nucleotides outside the gene matches: 6. Looked up from germline, CDR1 is MNHNY and CDR2 is SVGAGI (reference sequence). CDR3 sequence: CASSRLQGAYEQYF. CDR3 in DNA: TGTGCCAGCAGTCGACTTCAGGGGGCCTACGAGCAGTACTTC.

This sequence joins TRBV9 and TRBJ1-2; 8 bases line up with TRBD1. The CDR3 runs 13 residues. The ends lost 3 bases at V and 3 bases at J; junction bases unmatched: 1. Germline assignment: CDR1 SGDLS and CDR2 YYNGEE. CDR3 sequence (DNA): TGTGCCAGCAGCGGACAGGGGTACTATGGCTACACCTTC. Translating gives CASSGQGYYGYTF.

With regard to this clone: Distinct nucleotide sequences in the sample also encode this CDR3. V and J are TRBV5-1 and TRBJ2-2; 9 bases agree with TRBD1. Germline V gene data show CDR1 as SGHRS and CDR2 as YFSETQ. This CDR3 is built from 15 residues. The junction had 4 bases not matched to a gene; V was cut back by 2 bases and J by 5 bases. The DNA for the CDR3 is TGCGCCAGCAGCTTACGGACAGGGGAAACCGGGGAGCTGTTTTTT. The encoded protein is CASSLRTGETGELFF.

The rearrangement uses TRBV3-1 (or the pseudogene TRBV3-2) and TRBJ2-7, with TRBD1 as a possible D gene (5 bases). Germline V lookup: CDR1 LGHDT, CDR2 YNNKEL (reference sequence). Trimming left V 1 base short and J 5 bases short, with 9 bases between. The CDR3 has 13 residues. In DNA, the CDR3 is TGTGCCAGCAGCCAAGGGTCCAGGGACGAGCAGTACGTC. Protein: CASSQGSRDEQYV.